These T cell receptor beta chains were read from a single sample in a study of CD8+ T cells in alopecia areata. Produced via immunoSEQ multiplex PCR; TCRdb's table is partial and in-frame only. This table holds more than 200,000 clones, over 40% found once. Sequenced here: CD4+ T cells sorted from blood, sampled between weeks 36 and 40, from a patient treated with tofacitinib. The receptor source for this set is a human donor with alopecia areata. The CDR3 runs from the conserved cysteine through the conserved F or W. A D gene is named only where the DNA matches it firmly. Only part of the rows carry a size: once, few, many, or a class if the clone is expanded.

clone_size: NA; cdr3_length: 13; d_call: TRBD2; v_call: TRBV10-1; j_call: TRBJ2-3; cdr3_aa: CASSVGGSDTQYF; cdr3_nt: TGCGCCAGCAGTGTCGGGGGGTCAGATACGCAGTATTTT
clone_size: NA; cdr3_length: 15; d_call: NA; v_call: TRBV11-2; j_call: TRBJ2-3; cdr3_aa: CASSLVGLSPDTQYF; cdr3_nt: TGTGCCAGCAGCTTAGTGGGACTGTCCCCAGATACGCAGTATTTT
clone_size: NA; cdr3_length: 11; d_call: NA; v_call: TRBV7-3; j_call: TRBJ2-7; cdr3_aa: CARGPPYEQYF; cdr3_nt: TGTGCCAGGGGGCCACCCTACGAGCAGTACTTC
clone_size: NA; cdr3_length: 14; d_call: TRBD1; v_call: TRBV2; j_call: TRBJ1-5; cdr3_aa: CASSGQGARQPQHF; cdr3_nt: TGTGCCAGCAGCGGACAGGGGGCCAGACAGCCCCAGCATTTT
clone_size: NA; cdr3_length: 15; d_call: NA; v_call: TRBV5-1; j_call: TRBJ2-3; cdr3_aa: CASSLGISSTDTQYF; cdr3_nt: TGCGCCAGCAGCTTGGGAATATCTAGCACAGATACGCAGTATTTT
clone_size: NA; cdr3_length: 17; d_call: NA; v_call: TRBV7-8; j_call: TRBJ2-6; cdr3_aa: CASSSRGQGEGANVLTF; cdr3_nt: TGTGCCAGCAGCTCCAGAGGGCAGGGCGAGGGGGCCAACGTCCTGACTTTC
clone_size: few; cdr3_length: 17; d_call: TRBD1; v_call: TRBV7-2; j_call: TRBJ1-2; cdr3_aa: CASSLLTGGPAGYGYTF; cdr3_nt: TGTGCCAGCAGCTTATTGACAGGGGGCCCGGCTGGCTATGGCTACACCTTC
clone_size: NA; cdr3_length: 15; d_call: NA; v_call: TRBV10-3; j_call: TRBJ2-7; cdr3_aa: CAISGGTAARYGQYF; cdr3_nt: TGTGCCATCAGTGGAGGGACGGCCGCGAGGTACGGGCAGTACTTC
clone_size: NA; cdr3_length: 16; d_call: TRBD1; v_call: TRBV11-2; j_call: TRBJ2-3; cdr3_aa: CASSSTGGYGTDTQYF; cdr3_nt: TGTGCCAGCAGCTCTACAGGGGGCTACGGCACAGATACGCAGTATTTT
clone_size: NA; cdr3_length: 13; d_call: NA; v_call: TRBV4-1; j_call: TRBJ2-5; cdr3_aa: CASSQAEGETQYF; cdr3_nt: TGCGCCAGCAGCCAAGCTGAAGGAGAGACCCAGTACTTC
clone_size: NA; cdr3_length: 13; d_call: NA; v_call: TRBV14; j_call: TRBJ1-2; cdr3_aa: CASSQGNVGGYTF; cdr3_nt: TGTGCCAGCAGCCAAGGAAACGTCGGTGGCTACACCTTC
clone_size: NA; cdr3_length: 18; d_call: TRBD2; v_call: TRBV15; j_call: TRBJ2-5; cdr3_aa: CATSRGGTAPGREETQYF; cdr3_nt: TGTGCCACCAGCAGAGGTGGGACCGCTCCGGGGAGGGAAGAGACCCAGTACTTC
clone_size: once; cdr3_length: 16; d_call: TRBD2; v_call: TRBV2; j_call: TRBJ2-3; cdr3_aa: CASNGARASGADTQYF; cdr3_nt: TGTGCCAGCAATGGGGCCCGGGCTAGCGGGGCAGATACGCAGTATTTT
clone_size: few; cdr3_length: 15; d_call: TRBD2; v_call: TRBV9; j_call: TRBJ2-3; cdr3_aa: CASSVDGRTPDTQYF; cdr3_nt: TGTGCCAGCAGCGTAGACGGGAGGACCCCAGATACGCAGTATTTT